The clone carrying this TCR beta chain has just a few counts. Its antigen is still unknown. The sample is drawn from a study of blood T cells in healthy people across ages. Points from the study as a whole: With age, beta diversity per million T cells declined roughly linearly, significantly by 30 to 40. When set beside aged donors, long-lived donors presented more naive CD4+ cells and higher diversity.

Germline assignment: CDR1 KGHSH and CDR2 LQKENI. V was clipped by 3 bases and J by 2 bases, with 9 bases between them. The CDR3 contains 14 residues. It was with a sample-barcoded 5' primer and a J-beta primer mix that a second PCR of roughly 7 to 12 cycles was run. The template-switch adaptor, which had 12 random nucleotides, put a tag on each cDNA molecule. MiXCR was run by TCRdb on the 5' RACE reads, yielding one entry per CDR3 protein. The data show over 500,000 distinct CDR3 sequences, 45% to 60% seen once. The chain carries TRBV18 and TRBJ2-3; D might be TRBD2 (5 bases). The sequenced sample consisted of blood. This clonotype was obtained from an elderly woman in good health. Here the CDR3 DNA reads TGTGCCAGCTCACCCGGGGTAATCACAGATACGCAGTATTTT. It codes for CASSPGVITDTQYF.